Listed here are 16 T cell receptor beta chains from one sample, sequenced in a study of identical twins. Each CDR3 protein is one row after TCRdb ran MiXCR on the 5' RACE reads. The sample lists 650,000 to 750,000 distinct CDR3 sequences, 21% seen once, with approximately 4.5% in the top ten. A further study also used this sample, focusing on T cells expressing NK-cell markers.

The specimen was PBMCs. The receptors were sampled from a woman aged 18-30 years in good health.

The chain carries TRBV12-3 or TRBV12-4 and TRBJ2-7, with 8 positions matching TRBD2. The CDR3 length is 14 residues. J lost 2 bases, V lost 5 bases, and 5 bases had no gene match. The CDR3 nucleotides are TGTGCCAGCAGTCCCCGGGGACTAGCCTACGAGCAGTACTTC. It specifies CASSPRGLAYEQYF.

The chain employs TRBV20-1 and TRBJ1-5, with 7 nucleotides matching TRBD1. The V gene's germline CDR1 is DFQATT and CDR2 SNEGSKA (reference sequence). The CDR3 totals 13 residues. The CDR3 sequence is CGVGTAGNQPQHF. The CDR3 region has the DNA TGCGGAGTAGGGACAGCAGGGAATCAGCCCCAGCATTTT.

This clonotype was seen a few times. The chain has TRBV2 and TRBJ2-3; weak D call: TRBD1 (6 bases). There are 15 residues in the CDR3. Germline V gives CDR1 SNHLY, CDR2 FYNNEI. Trimming pared 3 bases from V and 0 bases from J, leaving 10 bases between. The CDR3, as DNA: TGTGCCAGCAGTGACAGGGGACGTAGCACAGATACGCAGTATTTT. Amino acids: CASSDRGRSTDTQYF.

This clonotype was picked up a small number of times. This chain joins TRBV12-3 or TRBV12-4 and TRBJ2-1; TRBD2 aligns across 12 bases. Trimming took 7 bases from V and 6 from J; bases not matched to a gene: 7. The CDR3 sequence is 15 residues long. CDR3 residues: CASTLGLAGGNEQFF. Written as DNA, the CDR3 is TGTGCCAGCACCTTGGGACTAGCGGGCGGCAATGAGCAGTTCTTC.

This clonotype was counted only a few times. V usage is TRBV5-1 and J usage is TRBJ1-1; maybe TRBD1 (5 bases). CDR3 length: 14 amino acids. CDR1 is SGHRS, CDR2 YFSETQ, per germline. The germline V and J ends were trimmed by 0 bases and 4 bases, with 10 bases remaining between them. Here the CDR3 DNA reads TGCGCCAGCAGCTTGGGCAGGGATTCCACTGAAGCTTTCTTT. Its protein product is CASSLGRDSTEAFF.

The CDR3 DNA sequence: TGTGCCAGCAGCCGTGGAGGGAAGGATACAGGTGGCTACACCTTC. Translating it yields CASSRGGKDTGGYTF. The gene calls are TRBV7-2 and TRBJ1-2; possible D gene TRBD1, 5 bases. In germline, CDR1 is SGHTA, CDR2 FQGNSA. Trimming took off 5 bases at V and 7 bases at J, with 20 bases between the two ends. CDR3 length equals 15 residues.

There are a few counts of this clonotype. The rearrangement uses TRBV7-2 and TRBJ2-7, with TRBD2 matching over 10 bases. Germline lookup yields CDR1 SGHTA and CDR2 FQGNSA. V lost 6 bases to trimming and J lost 5 bases; unmatched junction nucleotides: 10. CDR3 length: 15 residues. CDR3 loop: CASREQAGGLNEQYF. Here the CDR3 DNA reads TGTGCCAGCAGGGAACAAGCGGGGGGGCTAAACGAGCAGTACTTC. Supplemented by reference TRBV7-2 and TRBJ2-7, the full variable domain reads GAGVSQSPSNKVTEKGKDVELRCDPISGHTALYWYRQSLGQGLEFLIYFQGNSAPDKSGLPSDRFSAERTGGSVSTLTIQRTQQEDSAVYLCASREQAGGLNEQYFGPGTRLTVT.

This chain connects TRBV15 to TRBJ2-7, with D perhaps matching TRBD2 (6 bases). The germline V gene has CDR1 LNHNV and CDR2 YYDKDF (reference sequence). V lost 5 bases and J lost 2, with 19 bases in between. This CDR3 is built from 16 residues. CDR3 protein: CATSLGGARGPYEQYF. The CDR3 DNA reads as TGTGCCACCAGCCTAGGCGGGGCCCGAGGGCCCTACGAGCAGTACTTC.

The rearrangement links TRBV20-1 to TRBJ1-3, with D uncertain. Per germline, CDR1 DFQATT and CDR2 SNEGSKA (reference sequence). The CDR3 has 11 residues. Trimming removed 2 bases from V and 6 bases from J, with 5 bases in between. CDR3: CSARWENTIYF. DNA of the CDR3: TGCAGTGCTAGATGGGAAAACACCATATATTTT.

This clonotype occurred many times. This rearrangement joins TRBV30 to TRBJ2-2; no reliable D call. This CDR3 is 11 amino acids long. Trimming took 6 bases from V and 5 from J, leaving 7 bases between them. In germline, CDR1 is GTSNPN, CDR2 SVGIG (reference sequence). The CDR3 sequence is CACGRTGELFF. CDR3 DNA: TGTGCCTGCGGAAGGACCGGGGAGCTGTTTTTT.

This clonotype was recorded many times. This chain links TRBV5-1 with TRBJ2-7, with D possibly matching TRBD2 (6 bases). Germline-derived CDR1 and CDR2 are SGHRS and YFSETQ. The CDR3 has 15 residues. Trimming pared 1 base from V and 3 bases from J, leaving 14 bases between. This CDR3 reads CASSLLSQGGYEQYF. DNA for the CDR3: TGCGCCAGCAGCTTGCTTAGCCAGGGAGGCTACGAGCAGTACTTC.

This clonotype has a handful of counts. This chain uses TRBV7-2 with TRBJ2-1, with a weak D call TRBD2 (6 bases). CDR1 SGHTA and CDR2 FQGNSA come from the germline V gene. This CDR3 spans 15 amino acids. V was pared by 6 bases and J by 9 bases, with 21 bases between. CDR3 nucleotides: TGTGCCAGCAGACGCGTGGCTAGCGCATGGGGTGAGCAGTTCTTC. Translating it yields CASRRVASAWGEQFF.

This clonotype was picked up a small number of times. The rearrangement links TRBV12-3 or TRBV12-4 to TRBJ2-7; D unclear. V lost 3 bases to trimming and J lost 6 bases, with 12 bases between them. The CDR3 has 13 residues. The CDR3 spells CASSFYKSGEQYF. As DNA, the CDR3 is TGTGCCAGCAGTTTTTACAAATCCGGCGAGCAGTACTTC.

The sample holds a few counts of this clonotype. The V and J genes are TRBV7-2 and TRBJ1-1; the D is unclear. This CDR3 has 13 residues. The germline V gene has CDR1 SGHTA and CDR2 FQGNSA. V was clipped by 1 base and J by 4 bases, with 7 bases between them. Here the CDR3 DNA reads TGTGCCAGCAGCTTAGTGGCAGCCACTGAAGCTTTCTTT. The encoded protein is CASSLVAATEAFF.

This clonotype was recorded many times. The V gene is TRBV6-5, the J gene TRBJ1-5, with 8 bases fitting TRBD1. Germline values: CDR1 MNHEY, CDR2 SVGAGI. This CDR3 has 16 amino acids. The V gene end was trimmed by 6 bases and the J gene end by 7 bases; junction bases not matched to a gene: 14. The DNA for the CDR3 is TGTGCCAGCAGCTTAGGGGCAGGGGGCGCGGGGCAGCCCCAGCATTTT. This sequence encodes CASSLGAGGAGQPQHF.

This chain uses TRBV6-5 with TRBJ2-5; a weak D match, TRBD2 (6 bases). The germline gives CDR1 MNHEY, CDR2 SVGAGI. Between the trimmed V and J ends, which lost 0 bases and 5 bases, there was a span of 10 bases. This CDR3 region has 14 residues. This CDR3 is CASSYSREIETQYF. CDR3 nucleotide sequence: TGTGCCAGCAGTTACTCCCGGGAGATCGAGACCCAGTACTTC.